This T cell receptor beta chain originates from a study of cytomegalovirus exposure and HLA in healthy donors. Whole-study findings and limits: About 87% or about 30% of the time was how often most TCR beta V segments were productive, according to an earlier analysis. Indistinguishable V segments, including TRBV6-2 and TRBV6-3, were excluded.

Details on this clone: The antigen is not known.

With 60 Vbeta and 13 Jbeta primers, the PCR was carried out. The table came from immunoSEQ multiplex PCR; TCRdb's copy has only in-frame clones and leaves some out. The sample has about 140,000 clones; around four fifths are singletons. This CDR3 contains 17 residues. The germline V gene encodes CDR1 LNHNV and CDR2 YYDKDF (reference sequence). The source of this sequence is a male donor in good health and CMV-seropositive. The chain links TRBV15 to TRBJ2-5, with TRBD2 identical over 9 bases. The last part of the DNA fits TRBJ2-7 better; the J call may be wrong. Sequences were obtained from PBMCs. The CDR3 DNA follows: TGTGCCACCAGTAAACAGGGTAATAGCGGGAGATCCTACGAGCAGTACTTC. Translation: CATSKQGNSGRSYEQYF.